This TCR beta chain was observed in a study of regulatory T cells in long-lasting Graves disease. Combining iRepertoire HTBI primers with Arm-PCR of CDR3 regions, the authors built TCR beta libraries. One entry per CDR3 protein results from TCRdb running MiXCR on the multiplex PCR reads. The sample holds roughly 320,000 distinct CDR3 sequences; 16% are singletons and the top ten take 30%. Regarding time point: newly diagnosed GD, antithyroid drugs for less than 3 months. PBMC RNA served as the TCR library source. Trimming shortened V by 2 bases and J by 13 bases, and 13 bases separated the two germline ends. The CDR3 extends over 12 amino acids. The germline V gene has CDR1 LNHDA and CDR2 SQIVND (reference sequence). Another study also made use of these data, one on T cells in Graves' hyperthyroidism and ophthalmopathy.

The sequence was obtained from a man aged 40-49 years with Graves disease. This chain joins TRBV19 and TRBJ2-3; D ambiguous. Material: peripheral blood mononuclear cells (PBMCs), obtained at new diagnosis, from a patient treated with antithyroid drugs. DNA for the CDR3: TGTGCCAGTAGTATATCCCTCGGCAGCAAGTATTTT. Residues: CASSISLGSKYF.